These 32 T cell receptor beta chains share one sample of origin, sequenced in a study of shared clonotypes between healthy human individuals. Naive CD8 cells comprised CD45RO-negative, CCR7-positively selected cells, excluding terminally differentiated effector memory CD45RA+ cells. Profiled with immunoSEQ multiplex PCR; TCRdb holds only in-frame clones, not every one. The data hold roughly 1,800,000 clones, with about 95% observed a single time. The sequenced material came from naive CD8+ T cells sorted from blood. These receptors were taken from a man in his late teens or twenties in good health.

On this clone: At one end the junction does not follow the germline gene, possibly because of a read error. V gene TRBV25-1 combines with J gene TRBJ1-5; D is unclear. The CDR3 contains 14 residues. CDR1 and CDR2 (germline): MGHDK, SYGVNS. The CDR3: CASSSPGLNRPQHF. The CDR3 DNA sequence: TGTGCCAGCAGCTCGCCGGGCCTGAATCGGCCCCAGCATTTT. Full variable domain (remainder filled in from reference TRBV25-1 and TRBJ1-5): EADIYQTPRYLVIGTGKKITLECSQTMGHDKMYWYQQDPGMELHLIHYSYGVNSTEKGDLSSESTVSRIRTEHFPLTLESARPSHTSQYLCASSSPGLNRPQHFGDGTRLSIL.

For the CDR3, the DNA is TGTGCCAGCAGCCCGGAATCAGGGGACACTGAAGCTTTCTTT. Its translation: CASSPESGDTEAFF. The chain employs TRBV5-6 and TRBJ1-1; D might be TRBD1 (6 bases). The CDR3 has 14 amino acids. V lost 4 bases and J 3 bases, leaving 13 bases between the germline ends. Per germline, CDR1 SGHDT and CDR2 YYEEEE.

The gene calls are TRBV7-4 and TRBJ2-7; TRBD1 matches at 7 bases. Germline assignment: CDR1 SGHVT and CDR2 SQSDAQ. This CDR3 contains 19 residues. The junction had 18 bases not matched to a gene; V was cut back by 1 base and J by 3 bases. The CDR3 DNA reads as TGTGCCAGCAGCTTAGATATGTGGGGACCGGGACAGTTGTTCTACGAGCAGTACTTC. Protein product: CASSLDMWGPGQLFYEQYF.

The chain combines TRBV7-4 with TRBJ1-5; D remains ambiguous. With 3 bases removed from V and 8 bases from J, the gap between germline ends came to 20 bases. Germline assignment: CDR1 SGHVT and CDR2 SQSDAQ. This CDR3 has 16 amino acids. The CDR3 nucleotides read TGTGCCAGCAGCTTCTTTACGGCGAGGCCCAGAGAGCCCCAGCATTTT. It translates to CASSFFTARPREPQHF.

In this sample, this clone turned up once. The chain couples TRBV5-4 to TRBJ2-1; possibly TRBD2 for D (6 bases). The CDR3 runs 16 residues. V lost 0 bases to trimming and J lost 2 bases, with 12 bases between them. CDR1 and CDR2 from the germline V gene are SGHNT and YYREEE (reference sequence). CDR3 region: CASSLVEGLPYNEQFF. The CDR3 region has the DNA TGTGCCAGCAGCTTGGTTGAGGGACTCCCCTACAATGAGCAGTTCTTC.

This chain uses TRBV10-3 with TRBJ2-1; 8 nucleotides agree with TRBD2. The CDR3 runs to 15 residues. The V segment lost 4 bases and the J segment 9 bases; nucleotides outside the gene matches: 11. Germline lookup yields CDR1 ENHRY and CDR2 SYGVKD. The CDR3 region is CAISVDVAGLGEQFF. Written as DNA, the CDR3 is TGTGCCATCAGTGTCGATGTAGCGGGGTTAGGTGAGCAGTTCTTC.

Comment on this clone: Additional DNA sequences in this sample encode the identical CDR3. The CDR3 sequence: CASSLGLAGGNEQFF. The CDR3 region has the DNA TGTGCCAGCAGCTTAGGACTAGCGGGAGGAAATGAGCAGTTCTTC. The gene calls are TRBV7-6 and TRBJ2-1; 13 nucleotides align to TRBD2. Germline V gene lookup returns CDR1 SGHVS and CDR2 FNYEAQ. CDR3 size: 15 residues. The V and J ends lost 1 base and 7 bases, in that order; junction bases with no gene match: 1.

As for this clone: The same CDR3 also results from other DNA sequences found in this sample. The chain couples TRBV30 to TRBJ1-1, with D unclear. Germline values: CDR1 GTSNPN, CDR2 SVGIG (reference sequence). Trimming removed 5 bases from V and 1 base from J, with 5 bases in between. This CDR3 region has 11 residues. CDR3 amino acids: CAWRGNTEAFF. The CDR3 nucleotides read TGTGCCTGGCGGGGGAACACTGAAGCTTTCTTT.

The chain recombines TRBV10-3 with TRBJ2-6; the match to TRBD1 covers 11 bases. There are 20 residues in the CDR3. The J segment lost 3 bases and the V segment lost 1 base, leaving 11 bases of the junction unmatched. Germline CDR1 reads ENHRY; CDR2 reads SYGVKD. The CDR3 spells CAISEWRRTGGSVGANVLTF. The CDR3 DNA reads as TGTGCCATCAGTGAGTGGAGAAGGACAGGGGGCAGCGTTGGGGCCAACGTCCTGACTTTC.

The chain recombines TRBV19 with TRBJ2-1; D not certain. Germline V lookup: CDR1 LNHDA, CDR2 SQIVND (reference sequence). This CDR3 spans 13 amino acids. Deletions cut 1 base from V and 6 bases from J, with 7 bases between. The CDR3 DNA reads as TGTGCCAGTAGTATAGTTAATCTCAATGAGCAGTTCTTC. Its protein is CASSIVNLNEQFF. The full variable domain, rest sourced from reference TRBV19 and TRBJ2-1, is DGGITQSPKYLFRKEGQNVTLSCEQNLNHDAMYWYRQDPGQGLRLIYYSQIVNDFQKGDIAEGYSVSREKKESFPLTVTSAQKNPTAFYLCASSIVNLNEQFFGPGTRLTVL.

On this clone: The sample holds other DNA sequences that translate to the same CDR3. CDR3 nucleotides: TGTGCCAGCAGCCCCGGTCAGGGGGCGTCCTACGAGCAGTACTTC. Translation gives CASSPGQGASYEQYF. This chain joins TRBV5-4 and TRBJ2-7; TRBD1 agrees at 8 bases. V dropped 4 bases and J dropped 1; count of bases not matched to a gene: 7. The germline gives CDR1 SGHNT, CDR2 YYREEE (reference sequence). The CDR3 has 15 residues.

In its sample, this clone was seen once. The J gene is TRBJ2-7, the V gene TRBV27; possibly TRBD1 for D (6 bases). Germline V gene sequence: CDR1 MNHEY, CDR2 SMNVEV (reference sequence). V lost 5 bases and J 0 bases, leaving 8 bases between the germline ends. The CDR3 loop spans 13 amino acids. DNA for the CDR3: TGTGCCAGCAGTCGACAGGACTCCTACGAGCAGTACTTC. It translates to CASSRQDSYEQYF.

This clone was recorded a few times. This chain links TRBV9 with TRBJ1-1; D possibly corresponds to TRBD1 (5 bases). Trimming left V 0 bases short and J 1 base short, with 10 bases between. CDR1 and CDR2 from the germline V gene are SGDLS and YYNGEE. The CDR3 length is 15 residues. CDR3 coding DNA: TGTGCCAGCAGCGTAGCGGCAGGGAGGAACACTGAAGCTTTCTTT. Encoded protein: CASSVAAGRNTEAFF. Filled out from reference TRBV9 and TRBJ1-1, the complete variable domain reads DSGVTQTPKHLITATGQRVTLRCSPRSGDLSVYWYQQSLDQGLQFLIQYYNGEERAKGNILERFSAQQFPDLHSELNLSSLELGDSALYFCASSVAAGRNTEAFFGQGTRLTVV.

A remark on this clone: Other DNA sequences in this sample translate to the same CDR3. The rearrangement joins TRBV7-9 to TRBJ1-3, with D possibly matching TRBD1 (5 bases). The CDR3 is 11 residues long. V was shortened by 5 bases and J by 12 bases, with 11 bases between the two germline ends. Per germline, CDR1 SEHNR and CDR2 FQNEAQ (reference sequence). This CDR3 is CASSPPDIIYF. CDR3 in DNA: TGTGCCAGCAGCCCTCCGGACATCATATATTTT.

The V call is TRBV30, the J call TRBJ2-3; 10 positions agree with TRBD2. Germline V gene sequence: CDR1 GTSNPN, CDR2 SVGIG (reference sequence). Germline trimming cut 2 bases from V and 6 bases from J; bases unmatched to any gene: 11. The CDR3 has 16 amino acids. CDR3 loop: CAWSPGSGGVLDTQYF. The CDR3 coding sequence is TGTGCCTGGAGTCCCGGGAGCGGGGGGGTCCTGGATACGCAGTATTTT.

CDR3 protein: CASSELRGAGELFF. CDR3 in DNA: TGCGCCAGCAGTGAGCTCAGGGGGGCCGGGGAGCTGTTTTTT. V gene TRBV10-2 combines with J gene TRBJ2-2, with D tentatively TRBD1 (7 bases). The CDR3 loop spans 14 amino acids. Looked up from germline, CDR1 is WSHSY and CDR2 is SAAADI. Trimming took 2 bases from V and 6 from J, leaving 10 bases between them.

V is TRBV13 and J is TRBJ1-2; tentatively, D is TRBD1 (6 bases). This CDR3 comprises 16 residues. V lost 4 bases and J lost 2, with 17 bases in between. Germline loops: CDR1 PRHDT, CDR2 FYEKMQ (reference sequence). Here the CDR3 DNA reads TGTGCCAGCAGCTCTACCCCGACAGGAGCCAACTATGGCTACACCTTC. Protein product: CASSSTPTGANYGYTF.

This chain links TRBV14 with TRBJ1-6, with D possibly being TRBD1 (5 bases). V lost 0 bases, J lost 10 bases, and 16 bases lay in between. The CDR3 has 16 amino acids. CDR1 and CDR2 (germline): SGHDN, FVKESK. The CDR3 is CASSQEGDGFRSPLHF. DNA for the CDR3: TGTGCCAGCAGCCAAGAGGGGGACGGATTTCGATCACCCCTCCACTTT.

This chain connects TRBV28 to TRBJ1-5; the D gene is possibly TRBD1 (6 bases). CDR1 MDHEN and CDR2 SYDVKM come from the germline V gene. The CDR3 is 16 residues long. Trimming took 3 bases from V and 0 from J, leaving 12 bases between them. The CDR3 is CASSFRTEDSNQPQHF. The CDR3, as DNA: TGTGCCAGCAGTTTCCGGACAGAAGATAGCAATCAGCCCCAGCATTTT.

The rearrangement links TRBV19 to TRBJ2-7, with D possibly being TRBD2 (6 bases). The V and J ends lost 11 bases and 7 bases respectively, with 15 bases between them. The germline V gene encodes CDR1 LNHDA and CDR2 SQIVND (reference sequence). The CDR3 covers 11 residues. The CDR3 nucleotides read TGTGCCCCGCGGGGAAGGGATGAGCAGTACTTC. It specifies CAPRGRDEQYF.

CDR3 DNA sequence: TGTGCCAGCACATATCCCCCCCAGGACAGCTACGAGCAGTACTTC. As protein: CASTYPPQDSYEQYF. This sequence joins TRBV7-9 and TRBJ2-7; TRBD1 is a possible D gene (6 bases). CDR3 length: 15 amino acids. With 7 bases removed from V and 3 bases from J, the gap between germline ends came to 19 bases. Germline assignment: CDR1 SEHNR and CDR2 FQNEAQ (reference sequence).

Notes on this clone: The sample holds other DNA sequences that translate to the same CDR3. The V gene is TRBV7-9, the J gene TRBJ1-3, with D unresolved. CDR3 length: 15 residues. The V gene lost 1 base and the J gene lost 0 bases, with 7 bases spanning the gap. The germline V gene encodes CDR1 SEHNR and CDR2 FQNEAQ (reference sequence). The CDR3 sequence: CASSLGTSSGNTIYF. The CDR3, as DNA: TGTGCCAGCAGCTTAGGGACGTCCTCTGGAAACACCATATATTTT. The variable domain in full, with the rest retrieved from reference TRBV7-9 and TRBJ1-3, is DTGVSQNPRHKITKRGQNVTFRCDPISEHNRLYWYRQTLGQGPEFLTYFQNEAQLEKSRLLSDRFSAERPKGSFSTLEIQRTEQGDSAMYLCASSLGTSSGNTIYFGEGSWLTVV.

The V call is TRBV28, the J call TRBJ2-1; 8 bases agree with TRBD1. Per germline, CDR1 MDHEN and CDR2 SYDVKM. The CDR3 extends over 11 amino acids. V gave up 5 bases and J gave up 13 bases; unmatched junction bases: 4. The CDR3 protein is CASSLGQGQFF. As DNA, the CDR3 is TGTGCCAGCAGTCTCGGACAGGGACAGTTCTTC. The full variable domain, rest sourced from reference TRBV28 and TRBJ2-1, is DVKVTQSSRYLVKRTGEKVFLECVQDMDHENMFWYRQDPGLGLRLIYFSYDVKMKEKGDIPEGYSVSREKKERFSLILESASTNQTSMYLCASSLGQGQFFGPGTRLTVL.

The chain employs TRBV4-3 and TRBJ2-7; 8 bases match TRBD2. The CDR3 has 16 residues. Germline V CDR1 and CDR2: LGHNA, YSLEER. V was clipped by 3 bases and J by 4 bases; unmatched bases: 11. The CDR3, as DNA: TGCGCCAGCAGCCAGGACCAAGCGGGAGAGGCGTACGAGCAGTACTTC. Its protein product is CASSQDQAGEAYEQYF.

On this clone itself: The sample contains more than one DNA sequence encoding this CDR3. The CDR3 nucleotides are TGTGCCAGCAGCTTTATCGGTTCCTACGAGCAGTACTTC. Residues: CASSFIGSYEQYF. This rearrangement joins TRBV5-4 to TRBJ2-7; D is unclear. The V gene's germline CDR1 is SGHNT and CDR2 YYREEE (reference sequence). There are 13 residues in the CDR3. Trimming shortened V by 2 bases and J by 1 base, and 7 bases separated the two germline ends.

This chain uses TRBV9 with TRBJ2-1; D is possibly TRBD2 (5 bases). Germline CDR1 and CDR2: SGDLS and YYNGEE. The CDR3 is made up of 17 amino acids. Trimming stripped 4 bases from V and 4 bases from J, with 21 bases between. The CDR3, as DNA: TGTGCCAGCAGCCCCAGCCACCTCTCCTGGACTTACAATGAGCAGTTCTTC. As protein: CASSPSHLSWTYNEQFF.

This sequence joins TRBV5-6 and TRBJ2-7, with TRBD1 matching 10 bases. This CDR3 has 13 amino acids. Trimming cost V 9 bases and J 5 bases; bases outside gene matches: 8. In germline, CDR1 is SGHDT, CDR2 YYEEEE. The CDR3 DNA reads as TGTGCCACCGCTTTCGGGACAGGGGACGAGCAGTACTTC. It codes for CATAFGTGDEQYF.

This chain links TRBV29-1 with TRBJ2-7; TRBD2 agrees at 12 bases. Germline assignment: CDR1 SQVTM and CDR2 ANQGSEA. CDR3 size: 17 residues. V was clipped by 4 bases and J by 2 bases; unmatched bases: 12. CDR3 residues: CSVVGIRTSGRPYEQYF. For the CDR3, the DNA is TGCAGCGTTGTTGGTATCCGAACTAGCGGGAGGCCCTACGAGCAGTACTTC.

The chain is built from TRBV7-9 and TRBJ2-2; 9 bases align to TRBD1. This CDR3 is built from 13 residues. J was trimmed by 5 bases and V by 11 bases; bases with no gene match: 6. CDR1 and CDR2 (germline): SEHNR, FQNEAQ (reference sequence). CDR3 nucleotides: TGTGCCGAGGAGGACAGGGGAACCGGGGAGCTGTTTTTT. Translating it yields CAEEDRGTGELFF. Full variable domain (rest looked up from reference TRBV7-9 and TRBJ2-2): DTGVSQNPRHKITKRGQNVTFRCDPISEHNRLYWYRQTLGQGPEFLTYFQNEAQLEKSRLLSDRFSAERPKGSFSTLEIQRTEQGDSAMYLCAEEDRGTGELFFGEGSRLTVL.

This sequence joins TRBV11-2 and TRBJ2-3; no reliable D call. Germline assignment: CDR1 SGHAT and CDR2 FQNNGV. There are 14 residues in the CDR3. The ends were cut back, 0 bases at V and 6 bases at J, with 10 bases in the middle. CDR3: CASSLEGISDTQYF. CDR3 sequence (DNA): TGTGCCAGCAGCTTAGAGGGGATATCCGATACGCAGTATTTT.

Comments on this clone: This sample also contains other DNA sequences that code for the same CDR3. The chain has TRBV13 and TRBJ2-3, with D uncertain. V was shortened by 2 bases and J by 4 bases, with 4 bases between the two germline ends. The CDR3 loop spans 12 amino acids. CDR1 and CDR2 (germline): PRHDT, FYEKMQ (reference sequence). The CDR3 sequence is CASSLRPDTQYF. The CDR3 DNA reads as TGTGCCAGCAGCTTAAGACCAGATACGCAGTATTTT.

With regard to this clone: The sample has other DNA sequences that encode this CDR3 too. The CDR3 loop is CASSLDSTYEQYF. The CDR3 nucleotides read TGTGCCAGCAGCTTGGATAGCACCTACGAGCAGTACTTC. The gene calls are TRBV5-4 and TRBJ2-7; D call uncertain. Trimming cost V 0 bases and J 2 bases, with 6 bases left between them. The length of the CDR3 is 13 residues. Germline V gene sequence: CDR1 SGHNT, CDR2 YYREEE (reference sequence).